One sample yielded the 9 T cell receptor beta chains listed below, sequenced in a study of T cell changes during pregnancy in multiple sclerosis (dated by TCRdb to 2018 to 2020). The library was prepared using the immunoSEQ multiplex PCR assay. TCRdb holds this immuneACCESS table with in-frame rearrangements only. Some clones are missing; in checked studies, unresolved V genes explain under half, and the rest has no known cause. This sample holds approximately 83,000 clones; roughly 93% were observed only once. Jointly, the top ten make up 4.3% of the sample. The source was peripheral blood, collected in the first trimester of pregnancy. The receptors here all came from a female donor with multiple sclerosis, enrolled in a pregnancy study.

This chain links TRBV29-1 with TRBJ1-1; no clear D gene. This CDR3 is 11 amino acids long. V gave up 3 bases and J gave up 1 base, with 3 bases separating them. Germline CDR1 is SQVTM and CDR2 is ANQGSEA. CDR3 coding DNA: TGCAGCGTTGACCAGAACACTGAAGCTTTCTTT. It specifies CSVDQNTEAFF.

CDR3 DNA sequence: TGTGCCAGCAGTCCCGGGGGGTTCGGCGCTGAAGCTTTCTTT. Translation: CASSPGGFGAEAFF. The chain uses TRBV27 and TRBJ1-1, with D possibly matching TRBD1 (5 bases). There are 14 residues in the CDR3. Trimming pared 5 bases from V and 6 bases from J, leaving 16 bases between. In germline, CDR1 is MNHEY, CDR2 SMNVEV (reference sequence).

This clone was counted between two and nine times. The V gene is TRBV2, the J gene TRBJ1-4, with 7 bases fitting TRBD1. V lost 6 bases and J lost 8; bases outside the gene matches: 9. CDR3 size: 14 residues. Germline V gene data show CDR1 as SNHLY and CDR2 as FYNNEI. The CDR3: CASRETGIGEKLFF. In nucleotides, the CDR3 is TGTGCCAGCAGGGAGACAGGGATCGGCGAAAAACTGTTTTTT.

The genes are TRBV7-9 and TRBJ2-4; 7 bases align to TRBD1. Germline trimming cut 5 bases from V and 8 bases from J; bases unmatched to any gene: 9. Germline CDR1 and CDR2: SEHNR and FQNEAQ (reference sequence). The CDR3 has 14 amino acids. DNA of the CDR3: TGTGCCAGCAGCAAGGGACAGACTCCCCACATTCAGTACTTC. Protein product: CASSKGQTPHIQYF.

This chain joins TRBV6-6 and TRBJ1-6, with 8 bases matching TRBD1. This CDR3 region has 16 residues. V was clipped by 2 bases and J by 7 bases; unmatched bases: 7. The germline gives CDR1 MNHNY, CDR2 SVGAGI (reference sequence). The CDR3 reads CASSYEPGQENSPLHF. CDR3 DNA sequence: TGTGCCAGCAGTTACGAGCCGGGACAGGAAAATTCACCCCTCCACTTT.

The genes are TRBV9 and TRBJ2-7, with no clear D. The CDR3 runs to 14 residues. The germline gives CDR1 SGDLS, CDR2 YYNGEE. V dropped 0 bases and J dropped 2 bases, with 9 bases sitting between them. This chain's CDR3 is CASSVGANPYEQYF. The CDR3 nucleotides are TGTGCCAGCAGCGTAGGAGCGAACCCCTACGAGCAGTACTTC.

The CDR3, as DNA: TGTGCCAGCAGAACGCCAGCGGGGGTGGCCTACGAGCAGTACTTC. This codes for CASRTPAGVAYEQYF. The chain uses TRBV6-5 and TRBJ2-7; 8 nucleotides agree with TRBD2. CDR1 is MNHEY, CDR2 SVGAGI, per germline. J gave up 2 bases and V 6 bases, and 9 bases lay outside the gene matches. This CDR3 has 15 amino acids.

The genes are TRBV5-6 and TRBJ2-7, with D possibly matching TRBD1 (6 bases). Per germline, CDR1 SGHDT and CDR2 YYEEEE. The CDR3 has 13 amino acids. V was pared by 4 bases and J by 6 bases, with 14 bases between. CDR3 nucleotides: TGTGCCAGCAGCGGGGGCTCGTGGGGCGAGCAGTACTTC. It translates to CASSGGSWGEQYF.

This chain connects TRBV10-3 to TRBJ2-5; no reliable D call. Trimming stripped 4 bases from V and 2 bases from J, with 11 bases between. The V gene's germline CDR1 is ENHRY and CDR2 SYGVKD. The CDR3 contains 14 residues. CDR3 amino acids: CAISGDSQQETQYF. As DNA, the CDR3 is TGTGCCATCAGTGGTGACTCGCAACAAGAGACCCAGTACTTC.